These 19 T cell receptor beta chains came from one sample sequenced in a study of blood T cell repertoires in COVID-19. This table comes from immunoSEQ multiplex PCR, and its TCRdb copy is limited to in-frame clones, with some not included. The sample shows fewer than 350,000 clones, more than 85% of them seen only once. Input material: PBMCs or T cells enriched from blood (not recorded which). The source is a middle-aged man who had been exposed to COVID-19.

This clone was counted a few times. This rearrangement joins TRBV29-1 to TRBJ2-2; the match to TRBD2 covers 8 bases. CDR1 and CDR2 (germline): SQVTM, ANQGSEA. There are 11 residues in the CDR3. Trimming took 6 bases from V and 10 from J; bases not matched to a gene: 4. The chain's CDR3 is CSVPRGEELFF. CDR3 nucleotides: TGCAGCGTCCCGCGGGGGGAGGAGCTGTTTTTT.

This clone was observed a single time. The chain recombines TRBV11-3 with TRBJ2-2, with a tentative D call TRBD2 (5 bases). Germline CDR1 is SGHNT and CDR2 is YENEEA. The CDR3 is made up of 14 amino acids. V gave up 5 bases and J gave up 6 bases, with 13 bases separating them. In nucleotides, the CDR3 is TGTGCCAGCAGCCGACTTGGACTTGCCGGGGAGCTGTTTTTT. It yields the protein CASSRLGLAGELFF.

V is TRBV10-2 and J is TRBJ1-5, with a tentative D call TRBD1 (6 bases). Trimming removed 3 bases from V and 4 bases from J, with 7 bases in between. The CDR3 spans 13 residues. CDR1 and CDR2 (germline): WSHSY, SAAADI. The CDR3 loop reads CASSDQGNQPQHF. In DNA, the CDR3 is TGCGCCAGCAGTGACCAGGGGAATCAGCCCCAGCATTTT.

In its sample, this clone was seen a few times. This chain's CDR3 is CASSLADRLSGEQYF. In nucleotides, the CDR3 is TGCGCCAGCAGCTTGGCCGACCGCCTCTCGGGGGAGCAGTACTTC. The rearrangement links TRBV5-1 to TRBJ2-7; D possibly corresponds to TRBD2 (5 bases). This CDR3 is 15 amino acids long. The V gene lost 0 bases and the J gene lost 7 bases, with 17 bases spanning the gap. The germline V gene has CDR1 SGHRS and CDR2 YFSETQ. Filled out from reference TRBV5-1 and TRBJ2-7, the complete variable domain reads KAGVTQTPRYLIKTRGQQVTLSCSPISGHRSVSWYQQTPGQGLQFLFEYFSETQRNKGNFPGRFSGRQFSNSRSEMNVSTLELGDSALYLCASSLADRLSGEQYFGPGTRLTVT.

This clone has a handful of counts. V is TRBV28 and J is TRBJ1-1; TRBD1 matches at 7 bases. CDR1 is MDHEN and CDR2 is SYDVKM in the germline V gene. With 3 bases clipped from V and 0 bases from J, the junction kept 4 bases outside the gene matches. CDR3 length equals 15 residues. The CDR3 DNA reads TGTGCCAGCAGTTTGACAGGGAACCTGAACACTGAAGCTTTCTTT. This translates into CASSLTGNLNTEAFF.

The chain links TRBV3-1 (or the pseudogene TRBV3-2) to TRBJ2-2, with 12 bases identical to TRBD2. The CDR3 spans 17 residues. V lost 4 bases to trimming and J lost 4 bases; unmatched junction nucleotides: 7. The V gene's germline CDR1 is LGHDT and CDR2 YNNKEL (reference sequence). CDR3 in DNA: TGTGCCAGCAGCCCCGAGTCTAGCGGGAGGGGCACCGGGGAGCTGTTTTTT. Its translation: CASSPESSGRGTGELFF.

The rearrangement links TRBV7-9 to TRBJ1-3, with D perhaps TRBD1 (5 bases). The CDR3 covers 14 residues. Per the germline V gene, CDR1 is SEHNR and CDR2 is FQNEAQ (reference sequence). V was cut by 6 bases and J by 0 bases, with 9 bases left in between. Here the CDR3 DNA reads TGTGCCAGCAGTCACAGGAGCTCTGGAAACACCATATATTTT. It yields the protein CASSHRSSGNTIYF.

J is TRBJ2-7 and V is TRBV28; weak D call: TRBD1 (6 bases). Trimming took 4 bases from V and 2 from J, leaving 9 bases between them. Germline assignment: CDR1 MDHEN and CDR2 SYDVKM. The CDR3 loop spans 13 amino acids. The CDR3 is CASSWDMTYEQYF. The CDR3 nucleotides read TGTGCCAGCAGTTGGGACATGACCTACGAGCAGTACTTC.

The CDR3 reads CASSKFGTGYGYTF. CDR3 DNA: TGTGCCAGCAGTAAGTTTGGGACAGGTTATGGCTACACCTTC. The V gene is TRBV7-9, the J gene TRBJ1-2; 8 positions match TRBD1. CDR1 is SEHNR and CDR2 is FQNEAQ in the germline V gene (reference sequence). J gave up 5 bases and V 6 bases, and 8 bases lay outside the gene matches. CDR3 length: 14 amino acids. The entire variable domain, with the rest obtained from reference TRBV7-9 and TRBJ1-2, is as follows: DTGVSQNPRHKITKRGQNVTFRCDPISEHNRLYWYRQTLGQGPEFLTYFQNEAQLEKSRLLSDRFSAERPKGSFSTLEIQRTEQGDSAMYLCASSKFGTGYGYTFGSGTRLTVV.

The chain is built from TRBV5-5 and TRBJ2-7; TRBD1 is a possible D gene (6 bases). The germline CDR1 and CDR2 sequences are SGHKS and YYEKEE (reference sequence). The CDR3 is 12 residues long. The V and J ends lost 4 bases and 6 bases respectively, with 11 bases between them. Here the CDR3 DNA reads TGTGCCAGCAGCCACAGGGTTGGCGAGCAGTACTTC. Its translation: CASSHRVGEQYF.

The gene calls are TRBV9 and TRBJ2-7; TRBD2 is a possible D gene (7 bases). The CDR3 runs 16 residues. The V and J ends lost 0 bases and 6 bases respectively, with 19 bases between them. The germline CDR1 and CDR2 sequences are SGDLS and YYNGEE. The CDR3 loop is CASSVEGVAGVGEQYF. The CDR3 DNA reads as TGTGCCAGCAGCGTAGAGGGGGTTGCGGGAGTGGGCGAGCAGTACTTC.

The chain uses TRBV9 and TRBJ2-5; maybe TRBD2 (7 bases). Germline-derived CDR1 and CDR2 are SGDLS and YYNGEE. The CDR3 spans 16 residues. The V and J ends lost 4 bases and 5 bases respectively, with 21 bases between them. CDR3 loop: CASSPTRGGSQETQYF. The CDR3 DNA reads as TGTGCCAGCAGCCCAACAAGGGGGGGATCTCAGGAGACCCAGTACTTC.

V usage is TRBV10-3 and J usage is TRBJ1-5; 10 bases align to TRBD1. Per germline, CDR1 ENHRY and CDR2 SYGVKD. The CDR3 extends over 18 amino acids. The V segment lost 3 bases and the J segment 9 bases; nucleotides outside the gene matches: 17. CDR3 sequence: CAISDFRDRGYQTGPQHF. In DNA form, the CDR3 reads TGTGCCATCAGTGATTTTCGGGACAGGGGTTACCAAACCGGGCCCCAGCATTTT.

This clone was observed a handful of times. The DNA of the CDR3 is TGCGCCAGCAGCCGAACTCCCGGGACAGGGAGGGCCTACGAGCAGTACTTC. It codes for CASSRTPGTGRAYEQYF. V usage is TRBV4-1 and J usage is TRBJ2-7; 9 bases map to TRBD1. V dropped 4 bases and J dropped 2; count of bases not matched to a gene: 12. The germline CDR1 and CDR2 sequences are MGHRA and YSYEKL. This CDR3 is built from 17 residues.

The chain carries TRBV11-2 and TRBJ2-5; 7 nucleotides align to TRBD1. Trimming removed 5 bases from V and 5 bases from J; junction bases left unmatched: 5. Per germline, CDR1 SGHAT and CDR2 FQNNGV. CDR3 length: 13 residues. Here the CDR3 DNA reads TGTGCCAGCAGCAGACAGGGTTACGAGACCCAGTACTTC. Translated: CASSRQGYETQYF.

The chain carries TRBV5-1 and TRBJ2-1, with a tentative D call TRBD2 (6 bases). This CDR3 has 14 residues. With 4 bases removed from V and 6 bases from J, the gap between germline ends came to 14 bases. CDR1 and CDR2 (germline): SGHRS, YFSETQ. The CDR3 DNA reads TGCGCCAGCAGCGTGGCCGGGCGGGGCAATGAGCAGTTCTTC. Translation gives CASSVAGRGNEQFF.

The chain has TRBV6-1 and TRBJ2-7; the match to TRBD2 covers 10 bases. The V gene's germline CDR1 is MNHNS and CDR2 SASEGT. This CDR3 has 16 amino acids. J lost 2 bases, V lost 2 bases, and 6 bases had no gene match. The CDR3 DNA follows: TGTGCCAGCAGTGAATATCCGGGACTAGCGACCTACGAGCAGTACTTC. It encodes CASSEYPGLATYEQYF.

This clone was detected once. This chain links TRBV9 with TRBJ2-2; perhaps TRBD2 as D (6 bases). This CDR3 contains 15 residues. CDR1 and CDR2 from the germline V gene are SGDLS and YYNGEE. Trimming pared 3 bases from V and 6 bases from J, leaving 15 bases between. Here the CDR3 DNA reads TGTGCCAGCAGCGACGAGTGGGGGGACCCCGGGGAGCTGTTTTTT. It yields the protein CASSDEWGDPGELFF.

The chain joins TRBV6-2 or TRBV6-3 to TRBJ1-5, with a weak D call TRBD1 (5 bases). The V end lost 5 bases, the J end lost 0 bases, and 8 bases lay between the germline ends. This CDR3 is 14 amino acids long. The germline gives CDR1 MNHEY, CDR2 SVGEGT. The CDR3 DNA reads TGTGCCAGCAGTGCAGGGTATAGCAATCAGCCCCAGCATTTT. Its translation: CASSAGYSNQPQHF.